This T cell receptor (beta chain) was recorded in a study of shared clonotypes between healthy human individuals. Donors comprised healthy HIV-negative adults lacking recent acute infections or vaccinations. V shed 3 bases and J 10 bases; nucleotides not matched to a gene: 15. Germline CDR1 MNHNS, CDR2 SASEGT. The CDR3 extends over 16 amino acids. Methods used by the authors: Filtering differed, since immunoSEQ gave only junction sequences and no quality scores. Repertoires were generated with immunoSEQ multiplex PCR, while TCRdb's copy carries only in-frame clones and drops some. Clone size and V and J calls were adopted from that table, with D and trimming inferred from the DNA. The repertoire holds over a million clones, with roughly 96% as singletons. Whole-study results and caveats: Limitation of the genetic and exposure-history diversity represented came from the few donors. Naive subsets generally had larger estimated richness than memory subsets.

Comment on this clone: Its antigen remains unknown.

Sequenced material: naive CD4+ T cells sorted from blood. Sample subset: CD45RA+ positively selected. The rearrangement links TRBV6-1 to TRBJ2-1, with 7 bases that match TRBD2. The source is a man aged 25-40 years in good health. The CDR3 sequence: CASSDYPGGPLREQFF. In DNA form, the CDR3 reads TGTGCCAGCAGTGATTATCCGGGAGGCCCCCTTAGGGAGCAGTTCTTC.